These 5 T cell receptor beta chains came from one sample sequenced in a study of T cells expressing NK-cell markers. TCRdb reprocessed the 5' RACE reads, with one entry per CDR3 protein and no DNA. The sample table includes approximately 460,000 distinct CDR3 sequences. Specimen: blood T cells: a sorted CD56 or NKG2C T cell subset, CD4+ or CD8+ T cells, or bulk PBMC T cells (not recorded which). The receptor set was obtained from a woman between 18 and 69 years old in good health.

The chain is built from TRBV28 and TRBJ1-4. CDR3 length equals 13 residues. Germline CDR1 is MDHEN and CDR2 is SYDVKM. The CDR3: CASSRTSNEKLFF.

The rearrangement links TRBV7-9 to TRBJ2-7; TCRdb gives TRBD1 as the D gene, but with no DNA this cannot be confirmed. The CDR3 is 17 residues long. Germline CDR1 SEHNR, CDR2 FQNEAQ (reference sequence). CDR3 in amino acids: CASSLDGAAPSSYEQYF.

The rearrangement uses TRBV12-3 or TRBV12-4 and TRBJ2-4; the D call from TCRdb, TRBD1, cannot be confirmed without DNA. The CDR3 is made up of 15 amino acids. The CDR3 sequence is CASSLAGQGLNIQYF.

The rearrangement links TRBV20-1 to TRBJ2-7; TCRdb returns TRBD1, unconfirmable since there is no DNA. Germline CDR1 and CDR2: DFQATT and SNEGSKA (reference sequence). The CDR3 contains 13 residues. CDR3 sequence reads: CSARAGFSREQYF.

The rearrangement uses TRBV9 and TRBJ2-2; TCRdb proposes TRBD2, but this gene call is untestable without DNA. In germline, CDR1 is SGDLS, CDR2 YYNGEE. The CDR3 has 18 amino acids. The CDR3 loop is CASSGRLAGGWDTGELFF.